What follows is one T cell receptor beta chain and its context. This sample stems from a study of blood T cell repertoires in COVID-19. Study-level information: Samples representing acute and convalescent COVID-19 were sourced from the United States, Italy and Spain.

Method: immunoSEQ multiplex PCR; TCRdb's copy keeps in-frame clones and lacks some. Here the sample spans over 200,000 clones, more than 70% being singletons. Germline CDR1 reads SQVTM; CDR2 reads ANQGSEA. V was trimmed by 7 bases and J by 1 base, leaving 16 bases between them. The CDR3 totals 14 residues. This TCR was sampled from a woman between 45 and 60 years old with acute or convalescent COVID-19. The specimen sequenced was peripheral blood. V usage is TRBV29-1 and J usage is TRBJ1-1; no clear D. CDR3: CSGRGEGSNTEAFF. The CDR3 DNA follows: TGCAGCGGACGAGGTGAGGGATCGAACACTGAAGCTTTCTTT.